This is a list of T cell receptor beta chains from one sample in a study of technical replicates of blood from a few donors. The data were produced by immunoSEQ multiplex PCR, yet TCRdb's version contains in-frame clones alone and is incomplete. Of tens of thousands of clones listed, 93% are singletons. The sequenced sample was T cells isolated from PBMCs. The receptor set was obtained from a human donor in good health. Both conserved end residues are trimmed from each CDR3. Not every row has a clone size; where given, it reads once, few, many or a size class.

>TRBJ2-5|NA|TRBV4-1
ASSQALAGGRETQY
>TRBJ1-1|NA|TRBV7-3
ASSLTSDTEAF
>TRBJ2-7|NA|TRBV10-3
AISVGGLSAYEQY
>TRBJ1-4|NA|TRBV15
ATSRDRLSREKLF
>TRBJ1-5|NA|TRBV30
AWSVLQGNQPQH
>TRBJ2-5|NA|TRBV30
AWTSGTGGTWETQY
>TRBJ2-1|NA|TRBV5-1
ASSLEGNEQF
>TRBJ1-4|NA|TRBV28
ASSSPQKLF
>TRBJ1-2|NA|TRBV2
ASKRGSLYGYT
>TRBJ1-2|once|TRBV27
ASRSLTGAGGVYGYT
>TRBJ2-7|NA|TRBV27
ASQGTSYEQY
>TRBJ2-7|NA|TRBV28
ASSPYVGTGSYEQY
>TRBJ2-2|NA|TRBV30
AWSELNTGELF
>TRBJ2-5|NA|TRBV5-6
ASSFGAGGRETQY
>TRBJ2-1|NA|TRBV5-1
ASSLGGSWSYNEQF
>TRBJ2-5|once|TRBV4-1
ASSRDFWETQY
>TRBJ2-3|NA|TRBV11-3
ASSLGTMQKTDTQY
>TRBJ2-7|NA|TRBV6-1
ASSEGGTGYEQY
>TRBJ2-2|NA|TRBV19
ASSYPGLDTGELF
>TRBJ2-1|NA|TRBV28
ASSRVGGADNEQF
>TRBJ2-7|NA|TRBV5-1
ASSLVYSLTYEQY
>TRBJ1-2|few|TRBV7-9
ASSLANGRLGGYT
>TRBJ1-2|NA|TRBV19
ASSTTKGQRMGGYT
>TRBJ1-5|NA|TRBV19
ASSIRTGTHQPQH
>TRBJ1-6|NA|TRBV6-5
ASRGAGNSPLH
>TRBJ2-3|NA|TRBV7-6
ASSSLTSESTDTQY
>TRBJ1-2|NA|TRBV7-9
ASTTDGYT